Listed below are T cell receptor beta chains from one sample, sequenced in a study of OX40 agonist ivuxolimab in advanced cancers. Method: immunoSEQ multiplex PCR; TCRdb's copy keeps in-frame clones and lacks some. The data contain roughly 80,000 clones, roughly 91% of them singletons. This specimen consisted of CD4+ or CD8+ T cells sorted from blood, obtained in a trial of the OX40 agonist ivuxolimab. These receptors originate from an adult with an advanced solid tumor such as melanoma, head and neck, liver or kidney cancer. Each CDR3 is given with its conserved first and last residue. A D gene is named only where the DNA matches it firmly.

d_call v_call cdr3_aa
. TRBV28 CASSLRLYNSPLHF
TRBD1 TRBV18 CASSPLGQGAPGANVLTF
. TRBV5-5 CASSLMDVGAFF
. TRBV27 CASTRQGSSYEQYF
. TRBV6-1 CASSELGHRAGNTIYF
. TRBV19 CASSAVPGSPEAFF
TRBD1 TRBV28 CASSSGQGHGYTF
. TRBV19 CASQSSAGWSNQPQHF
TRBD2 TRBV30 CAWSAKAGLAGGSYNEQFF
. TRBV19 CASSIGGNEQFF
TRBD2 TRBV28 CASSLLGGGGYEQYF
. TRBV10-1 CASSESADSGYGYTF
. TRBV5-1 CASSSGTSQETQYF
. TRBV28 CASSLGGKLANYGYTF
. TRBV5-4 CASSLRQVANTEAFF
TRBD1 TRBV6-6 CASSYLTGGVGNTIYF
. TRBV30 CAWSKSGSRNEQFF
. TRBV30 CAWRSDVPRPLTF
. TRBV5-1 CASSLNTLSNEKLFF
. TRBV6-1 CASKVGGNTEAFF
. TRBV6-6 CASSQGRTEAFF
TRBD2 TRBV6-5 CASSVAGISYEQYF
. TRBV7-9 CASSWGGGYTF
. TRBV6-6 CASNMDNSNQPQHF
. TRBV19 CASNIRVYSNQPQHF
. TRBV9 CASSVGPMNTEAFF